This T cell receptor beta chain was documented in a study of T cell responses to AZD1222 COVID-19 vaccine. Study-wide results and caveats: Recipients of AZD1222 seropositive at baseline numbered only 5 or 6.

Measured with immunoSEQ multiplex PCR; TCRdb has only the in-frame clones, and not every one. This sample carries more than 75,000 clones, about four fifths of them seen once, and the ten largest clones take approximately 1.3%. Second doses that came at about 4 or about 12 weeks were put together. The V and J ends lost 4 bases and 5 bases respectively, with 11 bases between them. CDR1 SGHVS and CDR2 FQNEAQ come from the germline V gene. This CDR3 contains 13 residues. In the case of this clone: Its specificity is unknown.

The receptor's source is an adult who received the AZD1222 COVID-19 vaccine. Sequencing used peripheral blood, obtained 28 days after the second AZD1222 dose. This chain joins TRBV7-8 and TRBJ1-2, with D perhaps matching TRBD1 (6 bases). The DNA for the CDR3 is TGTGCCAGCAGCTCCGGGGGCGCATATGGCTACACCTTC. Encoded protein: CASSSGGAYGYTF. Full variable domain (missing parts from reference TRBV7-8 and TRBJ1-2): GAGVSQSPRYKVAKRGQDVALRCDPISGHVSLFWYQQALGQGPEFLTYFQNEAQLDKSGLPSDRFFAERPEGSVSTLKIQRTQQEDSAVYLCASSSGGAYGYTFGSGTRLTVV.